The subject of this entry is one T cell receptor (beta chain). Its specificity is unknown. The CDR3 has 18 amino acids. Germline CDR1 and CDR2: KGHSH and LQKENI. J was trimmed by 0 bases and V by 5 bases; bases with no gene match: 14. This sample is drawn from a study of shared clonotypes between healthy human individuals. For the study at large: Each donor had three CD4 naive, three CD4 memory, two CD8 naive and one CD8 memory plate.

Broader study findings: It was anticipated that sequencing depth would influence how many clonotypes donors shared. Limitation of the genetic and exposure-history diversity represented came from the few donors.

In the authors' methods: Junction-only sequences without quality scores came from ImmunoSEQ, so filtering differed. Libraries were prepared by immunoSEQ multiplex PCR; TCRdb keeps only in-frame clonotypes and omits some of them. V, J and clone size reflect that table, while D and trimming were determined from the DNA. The data show hundreds of thousands of clones, roughly 70% seen once. The chain recombines TRBV18 with TRBJ2-3; TRBD1 agrees at 7 bases. Material: memory CD4+ T cells sorted from blood. Subset denoted: CD45RA-negative fraction. The TCR originated in a man aged 30-40 years in good health. CDR3 sequence: CASSILPGTATSTDTQYF. The CDR3 bases are TGTGCCAGCTCAATCCTTCCCGGGACAGCAACTAGCACAGATACGCAGTATTTT.